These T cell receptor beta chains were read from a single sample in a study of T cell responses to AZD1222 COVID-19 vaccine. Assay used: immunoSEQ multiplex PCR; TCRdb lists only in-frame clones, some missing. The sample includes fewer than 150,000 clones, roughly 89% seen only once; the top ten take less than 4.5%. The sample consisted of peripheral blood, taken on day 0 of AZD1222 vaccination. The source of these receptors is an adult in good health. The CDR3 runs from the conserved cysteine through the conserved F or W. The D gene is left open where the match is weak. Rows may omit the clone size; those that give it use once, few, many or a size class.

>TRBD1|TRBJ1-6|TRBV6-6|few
CASSWVGQGDSPLHF
TGTGCCAGCAGTTGGGTCGGACAGGGGGATTCACCCCTCCACTTT
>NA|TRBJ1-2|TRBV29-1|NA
CSYFEGNYGYTF
TGCAGCTATTTTGAGGGGAACTATGGCTACACCTTC
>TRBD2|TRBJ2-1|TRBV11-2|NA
CASSLGREGHNEQFF
TGTGCCAGCAGCTTAGGGCGGGAGGGACACAATGAGCAGTTCTTC
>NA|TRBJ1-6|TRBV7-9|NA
CASSLAGGTLHF
TGTGCCAGCAGCTTAGCCGGAGGAACCCTCCACTTT
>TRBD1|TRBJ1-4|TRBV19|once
CASSGWTGLNEKLFF
TGTGCCAGTAGTGGCTGGACAGGGTTGAACGAAAAACTGTTTTTT
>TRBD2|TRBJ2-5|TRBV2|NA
CATKRGVPQETQYF
TGTGCTACGAAGCGGGGGGTCCCTCAAGAGACCCAGTACTTC
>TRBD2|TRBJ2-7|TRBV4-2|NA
CASSQEGGGASEQYF
TGTGCCAGCAGCCAAGAAGGCGGGGGGGCGTCCGAGCAGTACTTC
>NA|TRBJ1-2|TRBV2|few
CASTSGQYYGYTF
TGTGCCAGCACATCAGGACAGTACTATGGCTACACCTTC
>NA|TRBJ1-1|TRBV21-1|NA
CASSEGSNTEAFF
TGTGCCAGCAGCGAGGGTTCAAACACTGAAGCTTTCTTT
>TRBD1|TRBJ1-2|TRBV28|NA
CASTETVQGAGYTF
TGTGCCAGCACGGAAACGGTACAGGGGGCTGGCTACACCTTC
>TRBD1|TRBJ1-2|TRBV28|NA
CASSPTGGAGYTF
TGTGCCAGCAGTCCCACAGGGGGAGCAGGCTACACCTTC